This T cell receptor (beta chain) comes out of a study of cytomegalovirus exposure and HLA in healthy donors. Study-wide background: Earlier findings included 100 million to 130 million unique TCR beta sequences obtained from about 180 million T cells. General study points: In a later analysis, donors in an Asian-associated ancestry cluster reportedly had fewer N-insertions in productive TCRs than the cohort mean. In a later analysis, specific HLA alleles were associated with some 16,000 TCR beta sequences at a 0.05 false discovery rate.

A remark on this clone: As yet, its antigen is unknown.

A multiplex PCR was run with 60 Vbeta primers and 13 Jbeta primers. Sequencing was performed with immunoSEQ multiplex PCR; in TCRdb, only in-frame clones are kept and a portion is missing. Of more than 95,000 clones listed, 81% are singletons. V lost 5 bases and J lost 2, with 22 bases in between. Germline V gives CDR1 SGHTA, CDR2 FQGNSA. The CDR3 contains 17 residues. The sample taken for sequencing was PBMCs. The gene calls are TRBV7-2 and TRBJ2-7; D is undetermined. This receptor was taken from a man younger than 30 in good health and CMV-seropositive. The CDR3 sequence is CASSPLLLSASAYEQYF. In DNA form, the CDR3 reads TGTGCCAGCAGCCCCTTGTTGTTGAGCGCCTCAGCCTACGAGCAGTACTTC. Variable domain in full (rest from reference TRBV7-2 and TRBJ2-7): GAGVSQSPSNKVTEKGKDVELRCDPISGHTALYWYRQSLGQGLEFLIYFQGNSAPDKSGLPSDRFSAERTGGSVSTLTIQRTQQEDSAVYLCASSPLLLSASAYEQYFGPGTRLTVT.